This T cell receptor beta chain appears in the sequencing data of a study of T cells in Graves' hyperthyroidism and ophthalmopathy. In the study overall: Prior to any treatment, at the point of initial diagnosis, peripheral blood was collected. General study points: With a median lead of around 6.7 months before onset, the model predicted ophthalmopathy. Blood samples included most of the expanded thyroid clonotypes exceeding 0.001.

Between the trimmed V and J ends, which lost 5 bases and 4 bases, there was a span of 17 bases. The germline V gene has CDR1 MDHEN and CDR2 SYDVKM. This CDR3 contains 15 residues. This clonotype has just a few counts. Its antigen is still unknown. The CDR3 regions of TCR beta were amplified from RNA transcripts. The primer set for the first-round RT-PCR of the TCR CDR3 was HTBI. TCRdb recomputed calls from the multiplex PCR reads with MiXCR, one row per CDR3 protein. Here the sample spans around 600,000 distinct CDR3 sequences, about 15% being singletons. Sequenced: blood. This TCR was sampled from a woman between 45 and 60 years old with Graves' ophthalmopathy. The chain links TRBV28 to TRBJ1-2; unclear D gene. The CDR3 is CASSPPGSLAYGYTF. DNA for the CDR3: TGTGCCAGCAGTCCCCCCGGCAGTCTTGCCTATGGCTACACCTTC.